This T cell receptor (beta chain) derives from a study of read filtering for tumor transcriptome and immune sequencing. Study-level background: Mean patient age was about 66 years, range roughly 40 to 85; around 16 male, around 15 female. After DNase treatment, RNA was made into whole-transcriptome libraries.

Germline CDR1 reads DFQATT; CDR2 reads SNEGSKA (reference sequence). The CDR3 sequence is 15 residues long. V gave up 6 bases and J gave up 4 bases; unmatched junction bases: 10. At the time of active disease, bone marrow was collected from every patient. This clonotype came up many times. From 300 to 450 ng of RNA, a library with molecular barcoded alpha/delta and beta/gamma adaptors was made. Each CDR3 protein is one row after TCRdb ran MiXCR on the reads. This sample yields around 130,000 distinct CDR3 sequences, of which approximately 12% are seen a single time; around 10% belongs to the top ten. This receptor was obtained from a donor at least 40 years old with multiple myeloma. Sequenced input: a population of CD138-negative cells sorted from bone marrow. V and J are TRBV20-1 and TRBJ1-2; 11 bases line up with TRBD1. Here the CDR3 DNA reads TGCAGTGCCGGGACAGGGGGTAAAGGAAGCTATGGCTACACCTTC. Translated: CSAGTGGKGSYGYTF.